The 5 T cell receptor beta chains listed next were all sequenced from one sample in a study of beta chain features in type 1 diabetes. Expressed TCRB transcripts were sequenced, since all the RNA that had been isolated was reverse transcribed. Using immunoSEQ multiplex PCR, the repertoire was profiled, and TCRdb retains in-frame clones only, with some absent. This sample carries about 240,000 clones, around 26% of them seen once, and the ten largest clones take around 4%. Sequenced: central memory CD4+ T cells from blood. Every receptor here comes from a man younger than 40 in good health.

This chain links TRBV29-1 with TRBJ2-7, with D tentatively TRBD1 or TRBD2 (5 bases each). Germline V gene sequence: CDR1 SQVTM, CDR2 ANQGSEA. V gave up 2 bases and J gave up 7 bases, with 15 bases separating them. This CDR3 region has 13 residues. Here the CDR3 DNA reads TGCAGCGTTGAATGGTCGAGGGGTAATGAGCAGTACTTC. Protein: CSVEWSRGNEQYF.

The chain combines TRBV14 with TRBJ2-1, with D maybe TRBD1 (5 bases). CDR3 length: 16 amino acids. Germline V lookup: CDR1 SGHDN, CDR2 FVKESK. The ends were cut back, 1 base at V and 4 bases at J, with 14 bases in the middle. For the CDR3, the DNA is TGTGCCAGCAGCCAAGTGAGGAATCAGGGTTACAATGAGCAGTTCTTC. Translating gives CASSQVRNQGYNEQFF.

The chain links TRBV15 to TRBJ2-1; 7 bases agree with TRBD2. Germline values: CDR1 LNHNV, CDR2 YYDKDF (reference sequence). The CDR3 is 13 amino acids. Germline trimming cut 8 bases from V and 3 bases from J; bases unmatched to any gene: 4. The DNA for the CDR3 is TGTGCCACCGCGGGGGAGGGCTACAATGAGCAGTTCTTC. Translated, it gives CATAGEGYNEQFF.

In this sample, this clone turned up a few times. This rearrangement joins TRBV7-9 to TRBJ2-5, with 7 bases aligning to TRBD1. Unmatched junction bases numbered 6, after V lost 0 bases and J lost 5 bases. The CDR3 runs to 15 residues. The germline CDR1 and CDR2 sequences are SEHNR and FQNEAQ (reference sequence). CDR3 coding DNA: TGTGCCAGCAGCTTAGCGCGAGGGGGCGAGGAGACCCAGTACTTC. Translating it yields CASSLARGGEETQYF.

This chain links TRBV5-4 with TRBJ2-5; TRBD2 matches 11 bases. CDR1 SGHNT and CDR2 YYREEE come from the germline V gene (reference sequence). J gave up 4 bases and V 0 bases, and 5 bases lay outside the gene matches. The CDR3 is 16 amino acids. The CDR3 spells CASSLGSGGAGETQYF. CDR3 sequence (DNA): TGTGCCAGCAGCTTGGGTAGCGGGGGGGCCGGAGAGACCCAGTACTTC.